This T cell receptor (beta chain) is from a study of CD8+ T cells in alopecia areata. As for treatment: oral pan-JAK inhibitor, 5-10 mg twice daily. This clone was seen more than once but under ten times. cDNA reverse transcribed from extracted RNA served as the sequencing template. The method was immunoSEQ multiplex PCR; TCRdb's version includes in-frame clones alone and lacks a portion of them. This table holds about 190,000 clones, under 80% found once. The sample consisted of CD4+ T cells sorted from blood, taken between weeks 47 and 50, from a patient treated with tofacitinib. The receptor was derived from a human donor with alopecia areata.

The CDR3 protein is CASSSTGTGELFF. The CDR3 nucleotides are TGTGCCAGCAGCTCTACTGGGACCGGGGAGCTGTTTTTT. This sequence joins TRBV7-9 and TRBJ2-2, with D unclear. Germline V gene sequence: CDR1 SEHNR, CDR2 FQNEAQ (reference sequence). V lost 4 bases, J lost 5 bases, and 8 bases lay in between. The CDR3 has 13 residues.